This entry lists 16 T cell receptor beta chains sequenced from one sample in a study of cytomegalovirus exposure and HLA in healthy donors. 13 Jbeta primers and 60 Vbeta primers were used for the PCR. Using immunoSEQ multiplex PCR, the repertoire was profiled, and TCRdb retains in-frame clones only, with some absent. Of over 95,000 clones in the sample, over 65% were seen once. The material sequenced was PBMCs. The receptors come from a woman between 35 and 50 years old in good health and CMV-seropositive.

This clone appeared a single time. The V and J genes are TRBV5-4 and TRBJ2-1; 12 positions match TRBD1. This CDR3 contains 14 residues. J was trimmed by 11 bases and V by 5 bases; bases with no gene match: 8. Germline loops: CDR1 SGHNT, CDR2 YYREEE (reference sequence). In DNA form, the CDR3 reads TGTGCCAGCAGGGCCGGGACAGGGGGCAGAAAGCAGTTCTTC. Translation: CASRAGTGGRKQFF. The variable domain in full, with the rest retrieved from reference TRBV5-4 and TRBJ2-1, is ETGVTQSPTHLIKTRGQQVTLRCSSQSGHNTVSWYQQALGQGPQFIFQYYREEENGRGNFPPRFSGLQFPNYSSELNVNALELDDSALYLCASRAGTGGRKQFFGPGTRLTVL.

This clone has more than one count but fewer than ten. The V and J genes are TRBV5-6 and TRBJ2-7; 13 bases align to TRBD2. Germline V gene sequence: CDR1 SGHDT, CDR2 YYEEEE. The CDR3 totals 14 residues. The V segment lost 5 bases and the J segment 5 bases; nucleotides outside the gene matches: 4. CDR3 residues: CASSWTSGSDEQYF. Here the CDR3 DNA reads TGTGCCAGCAGTTGGACTAGCGGGAGCGACGAGCAGTACTTC. Based on the CDR3 plus reference TRBV5-6 and TRBJ2-7, the full variable domain is DAGVTQSPTHLIKTRGQQVTLRCSPKSGHDTVSWYQQALGQGPQFIFQYYEEEERQRGNFPDRFSGHQFPNYSSELNVNALLLGDSALYLCASSWTSGSDEQYFGPGTRLTVT.

CDR3 sequence: CAISDSRVGSSYNEQFF. The CDR3 bases are TGTGCCATCAGTGATTCGCGCGTTGGTTCCTCCTACAATGAGCAGTTCTTC. This chain joins TRBV10-3 and TRBJ2-1; D gene unclear. Trimming took off 3 bases at V and 0 bases at J, with 15 bases between the two ends. The CDR3 spans 17 residues. Germline values: CDR1 ENHRY, CDR2 SYGVKD.

The table lists this clone with a few counts. This chain uses TRBV10-3 with TRBJ1-1, with D hard to call. The CDR3 extends over 14 amino acids. V was pared by 5 bases and J by 0 bases, with 10 bases between. Germline values: CDR1 ENHRY, CDR2 SYGVKD. The DNA for the CDR3 is TGTGCCATCAGTCCACCGGGAGTGAACACTGAAGCTTTCTTT. It translates to CAISPPGVNTEAFF.

The chain links TRBV5-4 to TRBJ2-4; 7 positions agree with TRBD1. This CDR3 region has 15 residues. Germline CDR1 reads SGHNT; CDR2 reads YYREEE (reference sequence). The trim removed 0 bases at V and 9 bases at J, leaving 9 bases unmatched. The CDR3 nucleotides are TGTGCCAGCAGCTTGGCCCGGGGACAGTGGAGCATTCAGTACTTC. Encoded protein: CASSLARGQWSIQYF.

This chain joins TRBV30 and TRBJ2-5; 8 bases fit TRBD1. With 2 bases clipped from V and 2 bases from J, the junction kept 4 bases outside the gene matches. Germline V gene sequence: CDR1 GTSNPN, CDR2 SVGIG (reference sequence). The CDR3 extends over 14 amino acids. The CDR3 region is CAWSRNRGQETQYF. Written as DNA, the CDR3 is TGTGCCTGGAGTCGGAACAGGGGGCAAGAGACCCAGTACTTC.

The rearrangement links TRBV5-1 to TRBJ2-1, with TRBD2 identical over 10 bases. Germline V lookup: CDR1 SGHRS, CDR2 YFSETQ. There are 15 residues in the CDR3. J was trimmed by 10 bases and V by 0 bases; bases with no gene match: 7. CDR3 in amino acids: CASSLAPSGGREQFF. The CDR3, as DNA: TGCGCCAGCAGCTTGGCTCCTAGCGGGGGAAGGGAGCAGTTCTTC.

This clone was seen more than once but under ten times. The chain carries TRBV7-2 and TRBJ1-1; the D is unclear. The CDR3 runs to 15 residues. Looked up from germline, CDR1 is SGHTA and CDR2 is FQGNSA. Trimming removed 5 bases from V and 1 base from J, with 14 bases in between. The DNA of the CDR3 is TGTGCCAGCAGCGCAGCGAATTCCAGGAACACTGAAGCTTTCTTT. As protein: CASSAANSRNTEAFF.

The chain carries TRBV10-3 and TRBJ2-1; 9 bases are a match to TRBD2. Germline V gene data show CDR1 as ENHRY and CDR2 as SYGVKD. J lost 4 bases, V lost 8 bases, and 15 bases had no gene match. The CDR3 is made up of 17 amino acids. CDR3 region: CAISPFAETSGYNEQFF. CDR3 coding DNA: TGTGCCATCTCCCCCTTTGCCGAGACTAGCGGATACAATGAGCAGTTCTTC.

V is TRBV7-2 and J is TRBJ2-1; TRBD2 aligns across 11 bases. Trimming took 4 bases from V and 8 from J; bases not matched to a gene: 7. The CDR3 loop spans 15 amino acids. Per germline, CDR1 SGHTA and CDR2 FQGNSA. The CDR3 spells CASSSSSGRFHEQFF. DNA for the CDR3: TGTGCCAGCAGCTCCTCTAGCGGGAGGTTCCATGAGCAGTTCTTC.

V is TRBV4-1 and J is TRBJ1-4; 7 bases map to TRBD1. This CDR3 comprises 19 residues. The germline V gene encodes CDR1 MGHRA and CDR2 YSYEKL. V lost 0 bases and J lost 4; bases outside the gene matches: 14. The CDR3 spells CASSQDPGTVGRSNEKLFF. DNA for the CDR3: TGCGCCAGCAGCCAAGATCCTGGGACAGTGGGGAGAAGTAATGAAAAACTGTTTTTT.

The genes are TRBV7-2 and TRBJ2-5, with D possibly being TRBD1 (6 bases). The V end lost 4 bases, the J end lost 7 bases, and 16 bases lay between the germline ends. The CDR3 extends over 14 amino acids. Germline CDR1 SGHTA, CDR2 FQGNSA. CDR3 region: CASSSDRHRGTQYF. The CDR3 DNA follows: TGTGCCAGCAGCTCCGACAGGCACAGAGGGACCCAGTACTTC. The whole variable domain, filled in from reference TRBV7-2 and TRBJ2-5, reads GAGVSQSPSNKVTEKGKDVELRCDPISGHTALYWYRQSLGQGLEFLIYFQGNSAPDKSGLPSDRFSAERTGGSVSTLTIQRTQQEDSAVYLCASSSDRHRGTQYFGPGTRLLVL.

Worth noting for this clone: This same CDR3 is encoded by further DNA sequences in the sample. The chain has TRBV7-2 and TRBJ2-3; a weak D match, TRBD2 (7 bases). Trimming took off 0 bases at V and 3 bases at J, with 10 bases between the two ends. CDR3 length: 15 residues. CDR1 is SGHTA and CDR2 is FQGNSA in the germline V gene. CDR3 amino acids: CASSLAGGPTDTQYF. The CDR3 region has the DNA TGTGCCAGCAGCTTAGCCGGGGGGCCAACAGATACGCAGTATTTT.

The chain joins TRBV25-1 to TRBJ2-1; D perhaps matches TRBD2 (6 bases). CDR1 is MGHDK and CDR2 is SYGVNS in the germline V gene. V lost 5 bases and J lost 9, with 20 bases in between. This CDR3 is built from 15 residues. The CDR3 region is CASSQNFGGSFEQFF. Written as DNA, the CDR3 is TGTGCCAGCAGTCAGAACTTCGGGGGAAGTTTTGAGCAGTTCTTC.

The chain uses TRBV4-1 and TRBJ1-2; 7 bases map to TRBD1. Per germline, CDR1 MGHRA and CDR2 YSYEKL. CDR3 length: 14 residues. V was clipped by 0 bases and J by 3 bases; unmatched bases: 1. CDR3 region: CASSQDRGYYGYTF. The CDR3 DNA reads as TGCGCCAGCAGCCAAGACAGGGGGTACTATGGCTACACCTTC.

J is TRBJ2-5 and V is TRBV7-2, with a weak D call TRBD2 (7 bases). Trimming left V 5 bases short and J 5 bases short, with 15 bases between. The CDR3 has 14 residues. Germline assignment: CDR1 SGHTA and CDR2 FQGNSA. The CDR3 spells CASSHSKGGETQYF. As DNA, the CDR3 is TGTGCCAGCAGCCACAGCAAGGGGGGGGAGACCCAGTACTTC.